This is a list of T cell receptor beta chains from one sample in a study of blood T cell repertoires in COVID-19. The protocol was immunoSEQ multiplex PCR, while the TCRdb copy is restricted to in-frame clones and leaves out a portion. The table records a few hundred thousand clones, 80% to 85% of them present only once. The sequenced sample was PBMCs or T cells enriched from blood (not recorded which). Source of these receptors: a woman aged 40 to 50 who had recovered from COVID-19. CDR3s include the opening cysteine and the closing phenylalanine or tryptophan. Each record gives: J gene, V gene, D gene, clone size, CDR3 protein, CDR3 DNA. The D gene is left open where the match is weak. The size entry is marked missing in some rows and otherwise reads once, few, many or a size class.

TRBJ1-4 | TRBV5-4 | TRBD1 | - | CASSSATGDGEKLFF | TGTGCCAGCAGCTCCGCGACAGGGGATGGGGAAAAACTGTTTTTT
TRBJ2-7 | TRBV6-5 | - | - | CARPPLTGISYEQYF | TGTGCCAGACCTCCCCTGACAGGCATCTCCTACGAGCAGTACTTC
TRBJ2-3 | TRBV12-3/TRBV12-4 | - | - | CASTTEDTQYF | TGTGCCAGCACCACCGAGGATACGCAGTATTTT
TRBJ2-7 | TRBV4-2 | TRBD1 | - | CASSQDHETGIRGEQYF | TGTGCCAGCAGCCAAGATCACGAGACAGGGATTAGGGGCGAGCAGTACTTC
TRBJ2-4 | TRBV12-3/TRBV12-4 | TRBD1 | few | CASSTSGTAKYF | TGTGCCAGCAGTACCTCCGGGACAGCGAAATACTTC
TRBJ1-5 | TRBV28 | - | - | CASSTGSRNQPQHF | TGTGCCAGCAGTACAGGGTCCCGCAATCAGCCCCAGCATTTT
TRBJ2-3 | TRBV18 | TRBD2 | - | CASSRTSASTDTQYF | TGTGCCAGCTCACGAACTAGCGCTAGCACAGATACGCAGTATTTT
TRBJ2-7 | TRBV9 | - | - | CASSEGGGPYEQYF | TGTGCCAGCAGCGAGGGAGGGGGACCCTACGAGCAGTACTTC
TRBJ2-7 | TRBV27 | TRBD1 | - | CASSLKGAGYEQYF | TGTGCCAGCAGTTTAAAGGGGGCGGGCTACGAGCAGTACTTC
TRBJ2-2 | TRBV6-2/TRBV6-3 | - | - | CASSYSWGESDNTGELFF | TGTGCCAGCAGTTACTCGTGGGGGGAAAGCGATAACACCGGGGAGCTGTTTTTT
TRBJ2-6 | TRBV28 | TRBD1 | once | CASSSLPGQGIAGANVLTF | TGTGCCAGCAGTTCCCTGCCGGGACAGGGAATAGCTGGGGCCAACGTCCTGACTTTC
TRBJ2-7 | TRBV14 | TRBD1 | once | CASSHATGTVTPRSEQYF | TGTGCCAGCAGCCATGCAACCGGGACAGTGACCCCTCGAAGCGAGCAGTACTTC
TRBJ2-2 | TRBV5-4 | - | few | CAGRQGGDTGELFF | TGTGCCGGCCGACAGGGAGGAGACACCGGGGAGCTGTTTTTT
TRBJ2-1 | TRBV3-1/TRBV3-2 | - | once | CASSLELARGEQFF | TGTGCCAGCAGCCTGGAGTTGGCCAGGGGTGAGCAGTTCTTC
TRBJ1-2 | TRBV19 | TRBD1 | - | CASRTGTESNYGYTF | TGTGCCAGTAGGACCGGGACAGAAAGTAACTATGGCTACACCTTC
TRBJ2-3 | TRBV25-1 | TRBD1 | - | CASSDILGVTGDTDTQYF | TGTGCCAGCAGTGATATTTTGGGGGTAACAGGGGACACAGATACGCAGTATTTT
TRBJ2-3 | TRBV9 | TRBD2 | once | CASSVVGGRSTDTQYF | TGTGCCAGCAGCGTAGTAGGCGGGAGAAGCACAGATACGCAGTATTTT
TRBJ2-3 | TRBV29-1 | - | - | CSVDGGLVTDTQYF | TGCAGCGTTGACGGAGGTTTGGTAACAGATACGCAGTATTTT
TRBJ2-5 | TRBV4-2 | - | - | CASSQDERLGTQYF | TGTGCCAGCAGCCAAGACGAGAGGCTCGGGACCCAGTACTTC
TRBJ2-2 | TRBV11-2 | - | - | CASSLPRTRDLRGELFF | TGTGCCAGCAGCTTGCCTCGGACAAGGGATTTGAGGGGGGAGCTGTTTTTT
TRBJ2-7 | TRBV11-2 | - | - | CASSLGTPSIEQYF | TGTGCCAGCAGCTTAGGGACACCCTCGATCGAGCAGTACTTC
TRBJ2-2 | TRBV7-9 | TRBD2 | - | CASREGLAGGQFTGELFF | TGTGCCAGCAGAGAGGGACTAGCGGGAGGGCAATTCACCGGGGAGCTGTTTTTT
TRBJ1-2 | TRBV30 | TRBD1 | - | CAWRPYSRGGYTF | TGTGCCTGGAGACCCTATTCCAGGGGGGGCTACACCTTC
TRBJ1-1 | TRBV2 | - | - | CASTGVSLNTEAFF | TGTGCCAGCACAGGGGTAAGCTTGAACACTGAAGCTTTCTTT
TRBJ2-3 | TRBV11-3 | TRBD2 | - | CASSLGLAGGPLDF | TGTGCCAGCAGCTTAGGACTAGCGGGAGGGCCCCTGGATTTT
TRBJ1-1 | TRBV30 | - | once | CAWSFGGGAEAFF | TGTGCCTGGAGTTTCGGGGGAGGAGCGGAAGCTTTCTTT
TRBJ1-2 | TRBV19 | - | - | CASKSEVDSFYGYTF | TGTGCCAGCAAGTCCGAAGTAGACAGCTTCTATGGCTACACCTTC
TRBJ1-3 | TRBV30 | TRBD1 | - | CAWGDSHSGNTIYF | TGTGCCTGGGGGGACAGCCACTCTGGAAACACCATATATTTT
TRBJ1-1 | TRBV11-2 | - | - | CASSSLFGGGTEAFF | TGTGCCAGCAGCTCCCTGTTCGGGGGGGGGACTGAAGCTTTCTTT